The 28 T cell receptor beta chains below come from one sample, sequenced in a study of graft-versus-host responses after intestinal transplantation. These receptors have no known antigen. The table came from immunoSEQ multiplex PCR; TCRdb's copy has only in-frame clones and leaves some out. The table lists under 100,000 clones, roughly 80% of them singletons. Source: unstimulated CD4+ T cells sorted from spleen or lymph node cells, taken before intestinal transplant. Every receptor here comes from a human donor who received an intestinal transplant.

CDR3 bases: TGTGCCAGCAGCCCTCAGGGGGGCTATGGCTACACCTTC. Translated: CASSPQGGYGYTF. The rearrangement joins TRBV5-5 to TRBJ1-2, with 7 bases that match TRBD1. V shed 4 bases, J shed 4 bases, and the junction held 4 bases outside the gene matches. The germline V gene has CDR1 SGHKS and CDR2 YYEKEE (reference sequence). The CDR3 loop spans 13 amino acids. Full variable domain (missing parts from reference TRBV5-5 and TRBJ1-2): DAGVTQSPTHLIKTRGQQVTLRCSPISGHKSVSWYQQVLGQGPQFIFQYYEKEERGRGNFPDRFSARQFPNYSSELNVNALLLGDSALYLCASSPQGGYGYTFGSGTRLTVV.

The rearrangement uses TRBV2 and TRBJ1-5; perhaps TRBD1 as D (6 bases). V was trimmed by 5 bases and J by 5 bases, leaving 10 bases between them. This CDR3 has 13 residues. Looked up from germline, CDR1 is SNHLY and CDR2 is FYNNEI. The CDR3 nucleotides are TGTGCCAGCAGTACCAGACAGGATCAGCCCCAGCATTTT. It specifies CASSTRQDQPQHF.

This chain connects TRBV27 to TRBJ2-7; 8 bases fit TRBD2. Germline V gives CDR1 MNHEY, CDR2 SMNVEV (reference sequence). This CDR3 spans 14 amino acids. With V trimmed by 1 base and J by 5 bases, 4 bases remained unmatched. CDR3 coding DNA: TGTGCCAGCAGTTTATACGGGGGGGCCAACGAGCAGTACTTC. Protein product: CASSLYGGANEQYF.

This rearrangement joins TRBV5-4 to TRBJ2-1; 8 nucleotides match TRBD1. Germline values: CDR1 SGHNT, CDR2 YYREEE (reference sequence). The CDR3 is made up of 16 amino acids. V dropped 9 bases and J dropped 0; count of bases not matched to a gene: 11. The CDR3 loop is CATVDRTGSSYNEQFF. The CDR3 DNA is TGTGCCACCGTTGACAGGACAGGGAGCTCCTACAATGAGCAGTTCTTC.

The chain has TRBV5-1 and TRBJ2-1; perhaps TRBD1 as D (5 bases). Per the germline V gene, CDR1 is SGHRS and CDR2 is YFSETQ. The CDR3 length is 15 residues. Between the trimmed V and J ends, which lost 7 bases and 0 bases, there was a span of 14 bases. The CDR3 DNA reads as TGCGCCAGCGCTATGACAGCTAGCTCCTACAATGAGCAGTTCTTC. This gives the protein CASAMTASSYNEQFF.

The chain is built from TRBV9 and TRBJ2-7, with D tentatively TRBD1 (5 bases). CDR3 size: 13 residues. Trimming removed 0 bases from V and 6 bases from J, with 10 bases in between. The germline CDR1 and CDR2 sequences are SGDLS and YYNGEE. CDR3 protein: CASSVASDSEQYF. The CDR3 region has the DNA TGTGCCAGCAGCGTAGCTAGTGACAGCGAGCAGTACTTC.

J is TRBJ2-3 and V is TRBV7-2, with 10 nucleotides matching TRBD2. The V gene end was trimmed by 4 bases and the J gene end by 4 bases; junction bases not matched to a gene: 5. Germline lookup yields CDR1 SGHTA and CDR2 FQGNSA. This CDR3 comprises 15 residues. The CDR3 reads CASSWTSGIADTQYF. The CDR3, as DNA: TGTGCCAGCAGCTGGACTAGCGGTATAGCAGATACGCAGTATTTT.

The gene calls are TRBV12-1 and TRBJ2-1; the table gives TRBD1 as D, unverified against the DNA. TRBV12-1 is a known pseudogene. The CDR3 runs to 14 residues. For the CDR3, the DNA is TGTGCCAGCAGCTTTGTAACGACAGGCTATGAGCAGTTCTTC. Residues: CASSFVTTGYEQFF.

This chain connects TRBV19 to TRBJ1-1; 7 nucleotides align to TRBD1. V was clipped by 5 bases and J by 1 base; unmatched bases: 7. This CDR3 comprises 15 residues. Germline lookup yields CDR1 LNHDA and CDR2 SQIVND (reference sequence). This chain's CDR3 is CASSSRTGRNTEAFF. CDR3 sequence (DNA): TGTGCCAGTAGTTCTCGGACAGGCCGGAACACTGAAGCTTTCTTT.

The rearrangement joins TRBV7-2 to TRBJ2-1; 7 bases agree with TRBD2. Germline V gene data show CDR1 as SGHTA and CDR2 as FQGNSA. The V and J ends lost 5 bases and 3 bases, in that order; junction bases with no gene match: 10. This CDR3 has 16 amino acids. The CDR3 sequence: CASSAGTSARYNEQFF. CDR3 bases: TGTGCCAGCAGCGCCGGAACTAGCGCACGCTACAATGAGCAGTTCTTC.

As for this clone: An end of the junction differs from the germline gene, which may be a read error. V usage is TRBV6-1 and J usage is TRBJ1-2; no definite D call. Germline values: CDR1 MNHNS, CDR2 SASEGT. There are 13 residues in the CDR3. CDR3 in amino acids: CAVRLGGNCGYTF. The DNA for the CDR3 is TGTGCCGTTCGCTTGGGAGGCAACTGTGGCTACACCTTC.

This rearrangement joins TRBV6-1 to TRBJ2-3; 11 bases are shared with TRBD1. V shed 8 bases, J shed 3 bases, and the junction held 4 bases outside the gene matches. Germline CDR1 MNHNS, CDR2 SASEGT. The CDR3 is made up of 14 amino acids. The CDR3 DNA reads TGTGCCAGCCTCCGGGACAGGGGGACAGATACGCAGTATTTT. Translation: CASLRDRGTDTQYF.

The V call is TRBV7-9, the J call TRBJ2-3; 8 nucleotides match TRBD2. Looked up from germline, CDR1 is SEHNR and CDR2 is FQNEAQ (reference sequence). The CDR3 extends over 17 amino acids. Trimming removed 2 bases from V and 0 bases from J; junction bases left unmatched: 7. CDR3 amino acids: CASSLFAGGASTDTQYF. The CDR3 region has the DNA TGTGCCAGCAGCTTATTTGCGGGAGGCGCTAGCACAGATACGCAGTATTTT. The whole variable domain, remainder taken from reference TRBV7-9 and TRBJ2-3, is DTGVSQNPRHKITKRGQNVTFRCDPISEHNRLYWYRQTLGQGPEFLTYFQNEAQLEKSRLLSDRFSAERPKGSFSTLEIQRTEQGDSAMYLCASSLFAGGASTDTQYFGPGTRLTVL.

V usage is TRBV23-1 and J usage is TRBJ1-4; perhaps TRBD1 as D (6 bases). TRBV23-1 is an open reading frame whose function is uncertain. This CDR3 is 14 amino acids long. Trimming shortened V by 7 bases and J by 3 bases, and 12 bases separated the two germline ends. As DNA, the CDR3 is TGCGCCAGCACGAGGGGGGGGTCTAATGAAAAACTGTTTTTT. This encodes CASTRGGSNEKLFF.

This clone came up once. The CDR3 DNA sequence: TGTGCCAGCAGGCGGAGCGAAAAACTGTTTTTT. The encoded protein is CASRRSEKLFF. The rearrangement uses TRBV2 and TRBJ1-4; D uncertain. This CDR3 region has 11 residues. The germline V and J ends were trimmed by 6 bases and 8 bases, with 7 bases remaining between them. CDR1 SNHLY and CDR2 FYNNEI come from the germline V gene.

Here the CDR3 reads CASKQRGGQETQYF. The CDR3 region has the DNA TGTGCCAGCAAGCAGCGGGGGGGCCAAGAGACCCAGTACTTC. The chain links TRBV5-4 to TRBJ2-5, with 10 positions matching TRBD2. V shed 6 bases, J shed 1 base, and the junction held 3 bases outside the gene matches. CDR3 length equals 14 residues. Looked up from germline, CDR1 is SGHNT and CDR2 is YYREEE (reference sequence).

The J gene is TRBJ2-3, the V gene TRBV5-6, with 8 bases identical to TRBD1. Trimming took 3 bases from V and 3 from J; bases not matched to a gene: 3. Germline V CDR1 and CDR2: SGHDT, YYEEEE. The CDR3 contains 14 residues. The CDR3 DNA sequence: TGTGCCAGCAGCTCAGGACAGGGTACAGATACGCAGTATTTT. Protein product: CASSSGQGTDTQYF.

The chain couples TRBV6-5 to TRBJ2-5, with 8 bases aligning to TRBD1. The CDR3 runs to 14 residues. The germline CDR1 and CDR2 sequences are MNHEY and SVGAGI. With V trimmed by 6 bases and J by 5 bases, 8 bases remained unmatched. CDR3 sequence (DNA): TGTGCCAGCAGCTACCGGGACAGGAGGGAGACCCAGTACTTC. Encoded protein: CASSYRDRRETQYF.

V is TRBV5-1 and J is TRBJ2-5, with D tentatively TRBD1 (6 bases). Trimming pared 0 bases from V and 5 bases from J, leaving 17 bases between. This CDR3 is built from 16 residues. Germline loops: CDR1 SGHRS, CDR2 YFSETQ. For the CDR3, the DNA is TGCGCCAGCAGCTTGGCGCAGGGGCCACCTTGGGAGACCCAGTACTTC. This translates into CASSLAQGPPWETQYF.

The chain employs TRBV2 and TRBJ2-3; possibly TRBD1 for D (6 bases). The CDR3 runs to 12 residues. V lost 7 bases and J lost 5, with 10 bases in between. The germline V gene encodes CDR1 SNHLY and CDR2 FYNNEI. The CDR3 reads CASKGHLDTQYF. The CDR3 DNA sequence: TGTGCCAGCAAGGGACATCTAGATACGCAGTATTTT.

The gene calls are TRBV2 and TRBJ2-1; 11 nucleotides match TRBD2. The CDR3 extends over 14 amino acids. Germline-derived CDR1 and CDR2 are SNHLY and FYNNEI. Trimming took 8 bases from V and 6 from J; bases not matched to a gene: 6. The CDR3 coding sequence is TGTGCCAGCTTAGCGGGGGGGCCGCTCAATGAGCAGTTCTTC. Translating it yields CASLAGGPLNEQFF. Full variable domain (remainder filled in from reference TRBV2 and TRBJ2-1): EPEVTQTPSHQVTQMGQEVILRCVPISNHLYFYWYRQILGQKVEFLVSFYNNEISEKSEIFDDQFSVERPDGSNFTLKIRSTKLEDSAMYFCASLAGGPLNEQFFGPGTRLTVL.

V is TRBV7-8 and J is TRBJ2-2, with a weak D call TRBD1 (6 bases). The V end was cut by 2 bases, the J end by 6 bases, with 10 bases between. Germline assignment: CDR1 SGHVS and CDR2 FQNEAQ. The CDR3 has 14 residues. The CDR3 protein is CASSLSRGSGELFF. In DNA, the CDR3 is TGTGCCAGCAGCTTAAGTAGGGGGTCCGGGGAGCTGTTTTTT.

This clone was counted once. This rearrangement joins TRBV10-1 to TRBJ1-2; the match to TRBD1 covers 9 bases. This CDR3 spans 14 amino acids. Germline assignment: CDR1 WNHNN and CDR2 SYGVQD (reference sequence). The ends lost 6 bases at V and 1 base at J; junction bases unmatched: 3. The CDR3 DNA is TGCGCCAGCAGGGGGGACAGGGATAACTATGGCTACACCTTC. This gives the protein CASRGDRDNYGYTF.

This clone was observed a single time. The gene calls are TRBV5-1 and TRBJ2-5; no definite D call. The V gene's germline CDR1 is SGHRS and CDR2 YFSETQ. V dropped 0 bases and J dropped 5 bases, with 5 bases sitting between them. This CDR3 region has 12 residues. CDR3: CASSLAQETQYF. DNA of the CDR3: TGCGCCAGCAGCTTGGCCCAGGAGACCCAGTACTTC.

The J gene is TRBJ2-7, the V gene TRBV28; D perhaps matches TRBD1 (5 bases). This CDR3 has 13 residues. CDR1 and CDR2 from the germline V gene are MDHEN and SYDVKM. V lost 6 bases and J 5 bases, leaving 14 bases between the germline ends. Written as DNA, the CDR3 is TGTGCCAGCAGGACCGCAGGGCGCGACGAGCAGTACTTC. Translated, it gives CASRTAGRDEQYF. The whole variable domain, filled in from reference TRBV28 and TRBJ2-7, reads DVKVTQSSRYLVKRTGEKVFLECVQDMDHENMFWYRQDPGLGLRLIYFSYDVKMKEKGDIPEGYSVSREKKERFSLILESASTNQTSMYLCASRTAGRDEQYFGPGTRLTVT.

J is TRBJ1-3 and V is TRBV10-3; D uncertain. CDR1 is ENHRY and CDR2 is SYGVKD in the germline V gene. V was trimmed by 0 bases and J by 0 bases, leaving 9 bases between them. CDR3 length: 16 residues. The DNA of the CDR3 is TGTGCCATCAGTGAGTCAGTCCGGGGCTCTGGAAACACCATATATTTT. Translation: CAISESVRGSGNTIYF.

V gene TRBV6-1 combines with J gene TRBJ1-2; 8 nucleotides align to TRBD1. Per the germline V gene, CDR1 is MNHNS and CDR2 is SASEGT. The CDR3 has 17 amino acids. V gave up 4 bases and J gave up 7 bases; unmatched junction bases: 17. The CDR3 DNA follows: TGTGCCAGCAGTGGTGGGGGGGCCATGACAGGGGTGAGTGGCTACACCTTC. It specifies CASSGGGAMTGVSGYTF.

The genes are TRBV6-1 and TRBJ1-2; possibly TRBD1 for D (6 bases). Looked up from germline, CDR1 is MNHNS and CDR2 is SASEGT. V dropped 7 bases and J dropped 3 bases, with 15 bases sitting between them. This CDR3 spans 14 amino acids. The CDR3 bases are TGTGCCAGCACCCGGGACACCCTCCACTATGGCTACACCTTC. Translating gives CASTRDTLHYGYTF.